This T cell receptor beta chain was recovered during a study of T-cell reconstitution after alpha-beta-depleted transplantation in children (dated by TCRdb to between 2015 and 2016). General notes on the study: Using TCR repertoire profiling, the study followed T-cell immune reconstitution in a quantitative way in children after TCRalphabeta/CD19-depleted allogeneic hematopoietic cell transplantation.

This clonotype was found a few times. It has no known antigen specificity. The junction departs from the called germline gene at one end, perhaps through a read error. The germline V gene encodes CDR1 SGHRS and CDR2 YFSETQ. The CDR3 has 14 amino acids, counting the end cysteine and phenylalanine. Kept here is only the CDR3 DNA, which spans 42 bases and is read in frame from base 1. The sample's treatment or condition, from its label and the paper: allogeneic hematopoietic cell transplantation with graft depleted of TCRalphabeta T cells and CD19 B cells. The children who served as transplant recipients had been given grafts of TCRalphabeta/CD19-depleted allogeneic hematopoietic cells. Libraries were made using PCR. Sequencing was carried out with an Illumina HiSeq 2500. To normalize quantification of the TCRbeta repertoire, the TCR libraries were built with molecular barcoding that relied on unique molecular identifiers. In-frame beta chains were kept once TCRdb had trimmed the public reads at Q25 with fastp and called clones with MiXCR. Rows merge per CDR3 protein into single entries with the most common DNA and genes. Within this sample are around 960,000 distinct CDR3 sequences, with under 30% of them counted one time only. Together, the top ten hold roughly 30% of the sample.

Broader findings and caveats from the paper: In some patients, the high TCRbeta diversity seen at day 60 was put down to recipient T cells and intrathymic progenitors that had survived conditioning. Apparently early alphabetaT-cell count recovery about two months after transplant reportedly relied on only several hundred rapidly expanded clones derived from non-depleted graft cells. Over subsequent months, a decline in hyperexpanded clone frequencies was noted, and after one year, T-cell counts and TCRbeta diversity were mostly ascribed to newly produced T cells.

Sample: PBMCs, mostly from graft donor cells, taken 360 days after TCRalphabeta/CD19-depleted stem cell transplant. The receptor's source is a boy under three years old who had a stem cell transplant for SCID, so the T cells may come from the graft donor. This sequence uses TRBV5-1 and TRBJ1-4; TRBD1 might be the D gene, on 6 matching bases. The CDR3 here reads CASSLGQPNEKLFF. The DNA sequence follows: TGTGCCAGCAGCTTAGGACAGCCGAACGAAAAACTGTTTTTT.